The 24 T cell receptor beta chains listed next were all sequenced from one sample in a study of vaccination and CD4 T cells after COVID-19. Treatment: roughly 11-day PBMC culture with coronavirus spike peptide pools or control peptides (ViraFEST assay). Cultured CD4+ T cells had their DNA profiled by the Oncomine TCR Beta short-read assay. MiXCR was run by TCRdb on the PCR reads, yielding one entry per CDR3 protein. The table lists several thousand distinct CDR3 sequences, 15% of them singletons. These receptors lack a known antigen. The sequenced material came from CD4+ T cells from blood, cultured in vitro. The origin of the receptors is a human donor who had recovered from COVID-19.

This chain joins TRBV19 and TRBJ1-5; D is unclear. This CDR3 comprises 15 residues. Germline V gives CDR1 LNHDA, CDR2 SQIVND (reference sequence). Trimming removed 3 bases at V and 5 bases at J, with 14 bases between. CDR3 protein: CASSMWNGRDQPQHF. CDR3 DNA: TGTGCCAGTAGTATGTGGAACGGGAGAGATCAGCCCCAGCATTTT.

The CDR3 spells CASSPWGGAQETQYF. CDR3 sequence (DNA): TGTGCCAGCAGCCCGTGGGGGGGGGCCCAAGAGACCCAGTACTTC. This rearrangement joins TRBV5-6 to TRBJ2-5, with D tentatively TRBD2 (7 bases). The CDR3 is made up of 15 amino acids. In germline, CDR1 is SGHDT, CDR2 YYEEEE. Trimming took off 4 bases at V and 1 base at J, with 14 bases between the two ends.

The chain links TRBV19 to TRBJ2-3; unclear D gene. V dropped 5 bases and J dropped 2 bases, with 11 bases sitting between them. CDR1 and CDR2 from the germline V gene are LNHDA and SQIVND (reference sequence). This CDR3 is built from 14 residues. CDR3 region: CASSPIKSTDTQYF. The CDR3 DNA follows: TGTGCCAGTAGTCCCATCAAATCCACAGATACGCAGTATTTT.

By sample share, this clonotype is medium-sized. The gene calls are TRBV20-1 and TRBJ2-5; 14 nucleotides match TRBD2. Trimming at V came to 5 bases and at J to 0 bases, leaving 8 bases not matched to a gene. Germline loops: CDR1 DFQATT, CDR2 SNEGSKA (reference sequence). The CDR3 runs to 17 residues. CDR3 protein: CSAGPPGLAGDQETQYF. CDR3 nucleotide sequence: TGCAGTGCTGGGCCGCCGGGACTAGCGGGAGACCAAGAGACCCAGTACTTC.

The chain combines TRBV5-5 with TRBJ2-1; TRBD1 matches at 8 bases. The CDR3 loop spans 15 amino acids. The J segment lost 0 bases and the V segment lost 2 bases, leaving 1 base of the junction unmatched. The germline V gene has CDR1 SGHKS and CDR2 YYEKEE (reference sequence). The CDR3 loop reads CASSFDRGSYNEQFF. The CDR3 coding sequence is TGTGCCAGCAGCTTTGACAGGGGCTCCTACAATGAGCAGTTCTTC.

This clonotype was observed a few times. CDR3 DNA: TGTGCTAGTGGTGGGGGTGGGGGCACAGATACGCAGTATTTT. Its protein is CASGGGGGTDTQYF. The J gene is TRBJ2-3, the V gene TRBV12-5; D is possibly TRBD1 or TRBD2 (5 bases each). V lost 5 bases and J lost 1, with 10 bases in between. The CDR3 is 14 residues long. CDR1 is LGHNT and CDR2 is FRNRAP in the germline V gene.

This clonotype was picked up a small number of times. The CDR3 coding sequence is TGTGCCAGCAGTCCGGACAGGGTAGAATACAATGAGCAGTTCTTC. This translates into CASSPDRVEYNEQFF. The J gene is TRBJ2-1, the V gene TRBV2, with 8 bases lining up with TRBD1. V shed 5 bases, J shed 4 bases, and the junction held 7 bases outside the gene matches. The CDR3 runs 15 residues. CDR1 SNHLY and CDR2 FYNNEI come from the germline V gene.

This clonotype is classed as medium-sized. V usage is TRBV20-1 and J usage is TRBJ2-1; D gene unclear. Germline loops: CDR1 DFQATT, CDR2 SNEGSKA (reference sequence). V shed 3 bases and J shed 4 bases, with 13 bases lying between them. The length of the CDR3 is 14 residues. The CDR3 DNA is TGCAGTGCTAGTTTGTCTGCTGGGTACAATGAGCAGTTCTTC. As protein: CSASLSAGYNEQFF.

This rearrangement joins TRBV4-1 to TRBJ1-6; no firm D call. Trimming cost V 4 bases and J 10 bases, with 11 bases left between them. This CDR3 is built from 13 residues. The V gene's germline CDR1 is MGHRA and CDR2 YSYEKL. The CDR3 protein is CASSLTWESPLHF. CDR3 DNA: TGCGCCAGCAGCCTAACGTGGGAGTCACCCCTCCACTTT.

This clonotype was picked up a small number of times. J is TRBJ1-1 and V is TRBV2, with D maybe TRBD1 (6 bases). CDR3 length: 14 amino acids. With 2 bases removed from V and 6 bases from J, the gap between germline ends came to 13 bases. The germline CDR1 and CDR2 sequences are SNHLY and FYNNEI. The CDR3: CASSEQGFEAEAFF. CDR3 sequence (DNA): TGTGCCAGCAGTGAACAGGGGTTCGAGGCTGAAGCTTTCTTT.

By share, this clonotype counts as medium-sized. This chain links TRBV20-1 with TRBJ2-3, with a possible D match to TRBD2 (6 bases). The germline V gene encodes CDR1 DFQATT and CDR2 SNEGSKA (reference sequence). Trimming removed 6 bases at V and 6 bases at J, with 22 bases between. This CDR3 region has 15 residues. The CDR3 protein is CSAPSPWRAGDTQYF. As DNA, the CDR3 is TGCAGTGCCCCGAGCCCCTGGAGGGCGGGGGATACGCAGTATTTT.

This clonotype is medium-sized. The rearrangement uses TRBV25-1 and TRBJ1-2; D remains unclear. CDR3 size: 15 residues. Trimming shortened V by 3 bases and J by 2 bases, and 13 bases separated the two germline ends. CDR1 MGHDK and CDR2 SYGVNS come from the germline V gene. CDR3 coding DNA: TGTGCCAGCAGTGAGCCGACCGCGGGGAACTATGGCTACACCTTC. It codes for CASSEPTAGNYGYTF.

The CDR3 DNA reads TGTGCCAGCGGCGAGGACCGAGGGGCGAAGGGCTACACCTTC. This encodes CASGEDRGAKGYTF. The rearrangement uses TRBV6-1 and TRBJ1-2, with D maybe TRBD1 (5 bases). Germline CDR1 is MNHNS and CDR2 is SASEGT. The CDR3 totals 14 residues. V was cut by 8 bases and J by 8 bases, with 21 bases left in between.

This clonotype showed up just a few times. The chain recombines TRBV30 with TRBJ1-6; tentative D call: TRBD1 (6 bases). In germline, CDR1 is GTSNPN, CDR2 SVGIG (reference sequence). Trimming left V 3 bases short and J 6 bases short, with 12 bases between. This CDR3 region has 14 residues. The DNA for the CDR3 is TGTGCCTGGAGGGAAGGACAGTTTAATTCACCCCTCCACTTT. The encoded protein is CAWREGQFNSPLHF.

This clonotype was found a few times. The chain uses TRBV7-3 and TRBJ2-3, with a possible D match to TRBD2 (7 bases). The CDR3 sequence is 13 residues long. Trimming stripped 5 bases from V and 2 bases from J, with 8 bases between. Germline-derived CDR1 and CDR2 are SGHTA and FQGTGA. CDR3 bases: TGTGCCAGCAGCCGGGGGGCCACAGATACGCAGTATTTT. Encoded protein: CASSRGATDTQYF.

Relative to its sample, this clonotype is medium-sized. This sequence joins TRBV6-5 and TRBJ2-2; D unresolved. V was pared by 4 bases and J by 9 bases, with 9 bases between. Germline CDR1 is MNHEY and CDR2 is SVGAGI. The CDR3 sequence is 12 residues long. DNA of the CDR3: TGTGCCAGCAGTTGGTCTATCCGGGAGCTGTTTTTT. Encoded protein: CASSWSIRELFF.

This clonotype qualifies as medium-sized. The chain is built from TRBV6-1 and TRBJ1-5; D might be TRBD1 (6 bases). The CDR3 totals 15 residues. V lost 3 bases to trimming and J lost 0 bases, with 9 bases between them. Germline CDR1 is MNHNS and CDR2 is SASEGT. The CDR3 loop reads CASSEGAISNQPQHF. The CDR3 DNA is TGTGCCAGCAGTGAGGGGGCAATTAGCAATCAGCCCCAGCATTTT.

This clonotype is labeled as medium-sized. The chain employs TRBV29-1 and TRBJ1-1, with D perhaps matching TRBD1 (6 bases). CDR3 length: 13 residues. The V and J ends lost 7 bases and 0 bases respectively, with 12 bases between them. The germline gives CDR1 SQVTM, CDR2 ANQGSEA. The CDR3 here is CSARTDMNTEAFF. In DNA, the CDR3 is TGCAGCGCCCGGACAGACATGAACACTGAAGCTTTCTTT.

This clonotype was seen a few times. The rearrangement joins TRBV7-6 to TRBJ2-1; D not resolved. V was cut by 0 bases and J by 0 bases, with 6 bases left in between. The germline CDR1 and CDR2 sequences are SGHVS and FNYEAQ. The CDR3 consists of 15 residues. The CDR3 DNA is TGTGCCAGCAGCTTAGCCAGCGTCTCCTACAATGAGCAGTTCTTC. It is translated as CASSLASVSYNEQFF.

This clonotype was seen a few times. This sequence joins TRBV6-1 and TRBJ2-3, with a tentative D call TRBD2 (5 bases). CDR1 is MNHNS and CDR2 is SASEGT in the germline V gene. This CDR3 is 12 amino acids long. V lost 6 bases and J lost 4, with 8 bases in between. The CDR3 coding sequence is TGTGCCAGCAGGAGTAGCGCAGATACGCAGTATTTT. This translates into CASRSSADTQYF.

The chain uses TRBV30 and TRBJ1-6; D perhaps matches TRBD1 (5 bases). The length of the CDR3 is 13 residues. V gave up 5 bases and J gave up 9 bases, with 14 bases separating them. Germline CDR1 and CDR2: GTSNPN and SVGIG (reference sequence). The DNA of the CDR3 is TGTGCCTGGGGGGAGGGGTTCGGTTCACCCCTCCACTTT. It specifies CAWGEGFGSPLHF.

This clonotype was detected a few times. The chain is built from TRBV2 and TRBJ2-3; a possible D gene is TRBD2 (5 bases). V lost 6 bases and J lost 3, with 16 bases in between. CDR3 length equals 15 residues. Germline V gene sequence: CDR1 SNHLY, CDR2 FYNNEI. This CDR3 is CASSKGGRKTDTQYF. In nucleotides, the CDR3 is TGTGCCAGCAGCAAAGGAGGTCGAAAAACAGATACGCAGTATTTT.

This clonotype is deemed medium-sized. The chain joins TRBV30 to TRBJ2-1; no clear D gene. The CDR3 is 11 residues long. Germline-derived CDR1 and CDR2 are GTSNPN and SVGIG (reference sequence). Trimming shortened V by 1 base and J by 6 bases, and 4 bases separated the two germline ends. CDR3 nucleotide sequence: TGTGCCTGGAGTGCTCTCAATGAGCAGTTCTTC. Translation gives CAWSALNEQFF.

This clonotype has more than one count but fewer than ten. The rearrangement joins TRBV30 to TRBJ1-5; D is possibly TRBD1 (6 bases). Trimming cost V 3 bases and J 0 bases, with 6 bases left between them. Per germline, CDR1 GTSNPN and CDR2 SVGIG (reference sequence). This CDR3 has 13 residues. The CDR3 loop reads CAWSRGSNQPQHF. DNA for the CDR3: TGTGCCTGGAGCAGGGGTAGCAATCAGCCCCAGCATTTT.